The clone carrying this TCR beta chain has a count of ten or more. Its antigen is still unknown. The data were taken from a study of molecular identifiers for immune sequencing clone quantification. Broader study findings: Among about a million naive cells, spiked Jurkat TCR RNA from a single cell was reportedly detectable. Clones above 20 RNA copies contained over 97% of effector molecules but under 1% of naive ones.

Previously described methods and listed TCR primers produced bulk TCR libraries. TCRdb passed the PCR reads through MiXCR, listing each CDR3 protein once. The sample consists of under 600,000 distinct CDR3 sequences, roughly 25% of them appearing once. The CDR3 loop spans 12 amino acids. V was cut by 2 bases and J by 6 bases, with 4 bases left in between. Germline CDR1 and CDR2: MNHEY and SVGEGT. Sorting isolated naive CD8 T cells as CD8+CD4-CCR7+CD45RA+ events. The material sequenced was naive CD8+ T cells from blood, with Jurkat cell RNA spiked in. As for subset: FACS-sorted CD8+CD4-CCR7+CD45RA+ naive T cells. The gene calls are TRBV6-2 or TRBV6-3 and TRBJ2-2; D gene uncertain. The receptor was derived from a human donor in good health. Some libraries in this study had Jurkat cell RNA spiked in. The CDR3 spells CASSYVSGELFF. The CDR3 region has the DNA TGTGCCAGCAGTTACGTCTCCGGGGAGCTGTTTTTT.